This note documents a single T cell receptor (beta chain) sequence. The data derive from a study of blood T cell repertoires in COVID-19. Across the study: Samples of COVID-19 (acute and convalescent) were obtained from the United States, Italy and Spain.

This CDR3 is built from 15 residues. The ends lost 2 bases at V and 8 bases at J; junction bases unmatched: 7. CDR1 KGHSH and CDR2 LQKENI come from the germline V gene. The protocol was immunoSEQ multiplex PCR, while the TCRdb copy is restricted to in-frame clones and leaves out a portion. The repertoire holds 20,000 or so clones, 87% seen once, with about 8% in the top ten. The sequence was obtained from a human donor with active COVID-19. The donor label of this sample is uncertain. V is TRBV18 and J is TRBJ2-5, with 11 bases fitting TRBD1. Sequencing used peripheral blood. CDR3 coding DNA: TGTGCCAGCTCACCAGCGGGACAGGGGGTTGGCACCCAGTACTTC. This gives the protein CASSPAGQGVGTQYF.